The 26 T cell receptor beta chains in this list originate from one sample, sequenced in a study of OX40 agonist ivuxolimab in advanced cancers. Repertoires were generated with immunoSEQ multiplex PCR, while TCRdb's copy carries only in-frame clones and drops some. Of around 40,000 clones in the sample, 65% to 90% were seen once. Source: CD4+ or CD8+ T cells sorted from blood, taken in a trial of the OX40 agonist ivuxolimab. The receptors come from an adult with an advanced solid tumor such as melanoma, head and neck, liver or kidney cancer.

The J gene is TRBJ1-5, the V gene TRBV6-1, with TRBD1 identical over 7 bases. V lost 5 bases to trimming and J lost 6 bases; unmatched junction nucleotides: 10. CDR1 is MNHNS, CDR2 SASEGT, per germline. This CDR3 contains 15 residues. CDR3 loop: CASSSLRQGSQPQHF. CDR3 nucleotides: TGTGCCAGCAGTTCTCTACGACAGGGAAGTCAGCCCCAGCATTTT.

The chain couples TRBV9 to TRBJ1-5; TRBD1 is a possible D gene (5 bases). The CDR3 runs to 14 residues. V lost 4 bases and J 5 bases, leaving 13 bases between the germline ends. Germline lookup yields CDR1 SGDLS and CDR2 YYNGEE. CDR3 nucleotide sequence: TGTGCCAGCAGCCCCCAGACGGGGGATCAGCCCCAGCATTTT. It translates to CASSPQTGDQPQHF.

The DNA for the CDR3 is TGTGCCAGCAGGGTGGACGGTTACTCTGGAAACACCATATATTTT. Amino acid sequence: CASRVDGYSGNTIYF. The chain recombines TRBV6-1 with TRBJ1-3; D call uncertain. Trimming stripped 6 bases from V and 0 bases from J, with 12 bases between. The CDR3 has 15 residues. From germline, CDR1 is MNHNS and CDR2 SASEGT.

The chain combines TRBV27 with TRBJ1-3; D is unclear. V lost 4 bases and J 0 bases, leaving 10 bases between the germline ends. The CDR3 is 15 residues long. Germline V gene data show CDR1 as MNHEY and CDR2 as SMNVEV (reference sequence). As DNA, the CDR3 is TGTGCCAGCAGTTCGGGAACCCCCTCTGGAAACACCATATATTTT. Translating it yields CASSSGTPSGNTIYF.

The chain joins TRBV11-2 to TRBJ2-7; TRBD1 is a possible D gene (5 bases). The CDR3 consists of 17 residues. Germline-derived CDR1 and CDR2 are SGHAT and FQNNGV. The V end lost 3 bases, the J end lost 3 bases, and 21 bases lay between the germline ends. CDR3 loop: CASSFEGGARSFYEQYF. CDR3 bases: TGTGCCAGCAGCTTTGAAGGTGGGGCCAGATCTTTCTACGAGCAGTACTTC.

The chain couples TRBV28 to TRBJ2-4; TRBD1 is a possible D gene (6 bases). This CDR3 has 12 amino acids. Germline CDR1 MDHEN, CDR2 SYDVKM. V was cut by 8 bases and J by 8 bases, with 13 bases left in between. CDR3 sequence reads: CASGSGVDIQYF. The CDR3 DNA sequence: TGTGCCAGCGGATCAGGGGTAGACATTCAGTACTTC. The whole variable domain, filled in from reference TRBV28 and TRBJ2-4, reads DVKVTQSSRYLVKRTGEKVFLECVQDMDHENMFWYRQDPGLGLRLIYFSYDVKMKEKGDIPEGYSVSREKKERFSLILESASTNQTSMYLCASGSGVDIQYFGAGTRLSVL.

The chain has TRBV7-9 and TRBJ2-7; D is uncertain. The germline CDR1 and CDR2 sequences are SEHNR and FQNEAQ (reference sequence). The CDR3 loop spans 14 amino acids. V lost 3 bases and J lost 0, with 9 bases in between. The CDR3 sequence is CASSLDDFSYEQYF. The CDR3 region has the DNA TGTGCCAGCAGCTTGGACGATTTCTCCTACGAGCAGTACTTC.

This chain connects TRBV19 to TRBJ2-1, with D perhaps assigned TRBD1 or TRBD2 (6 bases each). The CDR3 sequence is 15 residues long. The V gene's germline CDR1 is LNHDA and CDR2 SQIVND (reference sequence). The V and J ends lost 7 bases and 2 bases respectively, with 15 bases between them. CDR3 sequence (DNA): TGTGCCAGTACCCGATCGGAGGGGGCCTACAATGAGCAGTTCTTC. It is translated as CASTRSEGAYNEQFF.

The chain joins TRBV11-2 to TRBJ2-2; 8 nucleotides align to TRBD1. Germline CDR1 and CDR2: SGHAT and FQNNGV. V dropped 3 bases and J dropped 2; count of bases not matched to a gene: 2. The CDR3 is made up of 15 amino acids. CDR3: CASSLGQVNTGELFF. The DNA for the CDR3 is TGTGCCAGCAGCTTGGGACAGGTTAACACCGGGGAGCTGTTTTTT.

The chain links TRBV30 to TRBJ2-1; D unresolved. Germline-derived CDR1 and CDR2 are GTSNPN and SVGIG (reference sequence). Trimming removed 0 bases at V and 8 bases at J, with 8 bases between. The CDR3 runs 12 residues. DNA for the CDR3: TGTGCCTGGAGTGTGTTCCCGGATGAGCAGTTCTTC. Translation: CAWSVFPDEQFF.

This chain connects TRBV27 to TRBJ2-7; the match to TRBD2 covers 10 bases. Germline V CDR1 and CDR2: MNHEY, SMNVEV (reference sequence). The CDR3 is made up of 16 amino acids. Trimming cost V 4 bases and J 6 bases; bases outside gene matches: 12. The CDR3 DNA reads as TGTGCCAGCAGTTCTGGACTAGCGGCCCCTTGGGCCGAGCAGTACTTC. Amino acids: CASSSGLAAPWAEQYF.

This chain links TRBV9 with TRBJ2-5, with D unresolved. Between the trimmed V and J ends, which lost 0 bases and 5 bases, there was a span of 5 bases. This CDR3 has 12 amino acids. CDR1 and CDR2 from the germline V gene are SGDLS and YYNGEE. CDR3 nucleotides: TGTGCCAGCAGCGTAGATCAGGAGACCCAGTACTTC. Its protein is CASSVDQETQYF.

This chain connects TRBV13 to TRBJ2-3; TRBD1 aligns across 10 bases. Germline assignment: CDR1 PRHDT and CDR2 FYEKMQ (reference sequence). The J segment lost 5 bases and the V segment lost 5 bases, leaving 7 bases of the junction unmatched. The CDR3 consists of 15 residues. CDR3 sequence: CASSRRTGGIDTQYF. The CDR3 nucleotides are TGTGCCAGCAGCAGACGGACAGGGGGTATAGATACGCAGTATTTT.

CDR3 loop: CASSESASPDTQYF. In nucleotides, the CDR3 is TGTGCCAGCAGTGAATCCGCGTCCCCAGATACGCAGTATTTT. This chain joins TRBV2 and TRBJ2-3; D unresolved. Germline CDR1 reads SNHLY; CDR2 reads FYNNEI. This CDR3 comprises 14 residues. The V and J ends lost 2 bases and 4 bases respectively, with 10 bases between them.

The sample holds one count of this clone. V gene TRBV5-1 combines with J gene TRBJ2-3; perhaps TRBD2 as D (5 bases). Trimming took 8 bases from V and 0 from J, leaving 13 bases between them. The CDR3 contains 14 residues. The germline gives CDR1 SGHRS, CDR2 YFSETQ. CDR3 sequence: CASRASQSTDTQYF. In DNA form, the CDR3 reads TGCGCCAGTCGCGCTAGCCAAAGCACAGATACGCAGTATTTT.

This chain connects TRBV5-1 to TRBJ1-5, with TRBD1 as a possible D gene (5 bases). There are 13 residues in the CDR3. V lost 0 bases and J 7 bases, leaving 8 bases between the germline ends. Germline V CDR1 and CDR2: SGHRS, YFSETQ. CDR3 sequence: CASSLGGKQPQHF. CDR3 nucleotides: TGCGCCAGCAGCTTGGGGGGGAAGCAGCCCCAGCATTTT.

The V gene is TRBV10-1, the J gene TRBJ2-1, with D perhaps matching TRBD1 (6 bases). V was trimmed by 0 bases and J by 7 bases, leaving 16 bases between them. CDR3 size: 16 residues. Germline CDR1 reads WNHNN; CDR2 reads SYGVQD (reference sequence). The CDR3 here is CASSESFSAQGNEQFF. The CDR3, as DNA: TGCGCCAGCAGTGAGTCGTTTAGCGCTCAGGGGAATGAGCAGTTCTTC.

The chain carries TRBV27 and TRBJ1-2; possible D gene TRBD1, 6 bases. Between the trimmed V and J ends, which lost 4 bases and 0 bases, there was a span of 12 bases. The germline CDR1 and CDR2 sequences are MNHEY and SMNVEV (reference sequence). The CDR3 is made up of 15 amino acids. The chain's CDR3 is CASSSYTGTNYGYTF. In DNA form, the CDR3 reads TGTGCCAGCAGTTCCTATACAGGGACTAACTATGGCTACACCTTC.

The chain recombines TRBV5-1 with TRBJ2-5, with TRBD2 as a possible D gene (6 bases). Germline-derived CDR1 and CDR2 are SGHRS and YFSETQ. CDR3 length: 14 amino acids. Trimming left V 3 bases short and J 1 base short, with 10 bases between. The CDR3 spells CASSYGTLQETQYF. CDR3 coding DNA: TGCGCCAGCAGCTATGGGACTCTCCAAGAGACCCAGTACTTC.

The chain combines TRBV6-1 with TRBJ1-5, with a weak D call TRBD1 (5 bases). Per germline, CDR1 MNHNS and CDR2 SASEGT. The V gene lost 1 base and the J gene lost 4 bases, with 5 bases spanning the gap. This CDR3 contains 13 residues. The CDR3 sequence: CASSEGQNQPQHF. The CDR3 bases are TGTGCCAGCAGTGAAGGACAGAATCAGCCCCAGCATTTT.

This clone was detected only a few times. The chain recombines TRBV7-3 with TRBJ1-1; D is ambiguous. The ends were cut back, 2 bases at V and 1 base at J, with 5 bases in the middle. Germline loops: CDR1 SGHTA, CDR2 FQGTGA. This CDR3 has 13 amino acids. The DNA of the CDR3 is TGTGCCAGCAGCTTACAAACGAACACTGAAGCTTTCTTT. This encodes CASSLQTNTEAFF.

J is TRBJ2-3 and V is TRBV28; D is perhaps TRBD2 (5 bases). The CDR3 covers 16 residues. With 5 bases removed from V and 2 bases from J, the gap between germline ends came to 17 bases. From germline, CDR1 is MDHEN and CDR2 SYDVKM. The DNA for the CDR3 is TGTGCCAGCAGTCGACTAAGCGGATCTTTCACAGATACGCAGTATTTT. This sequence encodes CASSRLSGSFTDTQYF.

CDR3 in DNA: TGTGCCAGCAGCTTAGCGGGGGGCACAGATACGCAGTATTTT. Amino acid sequence: CASSLAGGTDTQYF. The J gene is TRBJ2-3, the V gene TRBV11-3; a possible D gene is TRBD2 (6 bases). The CDR3 runs to 14 residues. V dropped 1 base and J dropped 1 base, with 6 bases sitting between them. Germline loops: CDR1 SGHNT, CDR2 YENEEA.

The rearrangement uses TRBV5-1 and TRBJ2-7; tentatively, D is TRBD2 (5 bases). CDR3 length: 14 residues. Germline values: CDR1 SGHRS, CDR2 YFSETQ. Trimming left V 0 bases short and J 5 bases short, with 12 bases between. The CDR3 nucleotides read TGCGCCAGCAGCTTGGGGTGGGGAGCGGACGAGCAGTACTTC. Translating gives CASSLGWGADEQYF.

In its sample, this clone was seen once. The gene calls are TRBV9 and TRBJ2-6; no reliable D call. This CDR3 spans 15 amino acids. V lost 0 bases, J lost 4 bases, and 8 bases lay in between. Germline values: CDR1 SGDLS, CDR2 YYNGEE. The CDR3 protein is CASSVVQGGANVLTF. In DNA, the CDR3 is TGTGCCAGCAGCGTAGTACAAGGAGGGGCCAACGTCCTGACTTTC.

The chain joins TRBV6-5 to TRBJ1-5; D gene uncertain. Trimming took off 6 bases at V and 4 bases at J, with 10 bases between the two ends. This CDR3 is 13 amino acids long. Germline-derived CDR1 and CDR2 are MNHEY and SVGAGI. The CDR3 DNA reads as TGTGCCAGCAGGAGGCAGGCGAATCAGCCCCAGCATTTT. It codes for CASRRQANQPQHF.